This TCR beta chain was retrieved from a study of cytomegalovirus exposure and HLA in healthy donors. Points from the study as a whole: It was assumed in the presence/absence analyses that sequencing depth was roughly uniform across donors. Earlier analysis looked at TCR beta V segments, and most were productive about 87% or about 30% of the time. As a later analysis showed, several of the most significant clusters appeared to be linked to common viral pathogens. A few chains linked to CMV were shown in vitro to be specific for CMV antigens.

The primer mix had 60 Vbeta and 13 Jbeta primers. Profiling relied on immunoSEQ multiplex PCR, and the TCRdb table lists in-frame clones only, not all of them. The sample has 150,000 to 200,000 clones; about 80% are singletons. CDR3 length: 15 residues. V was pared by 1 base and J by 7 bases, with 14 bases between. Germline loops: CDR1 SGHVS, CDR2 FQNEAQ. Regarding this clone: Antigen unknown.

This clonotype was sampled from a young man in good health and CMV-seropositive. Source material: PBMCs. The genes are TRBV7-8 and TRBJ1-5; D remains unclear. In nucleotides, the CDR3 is TGTGCCAGCAGCTTAGGTGGGGAGTGGTGGCAGCCCCAGCATTTT. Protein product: CASSLGGEWWQPQHF.